The 27 T cell receptor beta chains reported below all come from one sample, sequenced in a study of blood T cell repertoires in COVID-19. Using immunoSEQ multiplex PCR, the repertoire was profiled, and TCRdb retains in-frame clones only, with some absent. The sample has some 230,000 clones, around 80% seen once. The sample consisted of PBMCs or T cells enriched from blood (not recorded which). Every receptor here comes from a man aged 35 to 55 who had recovered from COVID-19.

V gene TRBV6-5 combines with J gene TRBJ2-3, with 9 positions matching TRBD1. The CDR3 loop spans 15 amino acids. The ends lost 5 bases at V and 0 bases at J; junction bases unmatched: 3. Per germline, CDR1 MNHEY and CDR2 SVGAGI. Written as DNA, the CDR3 is TGTGCCAGCAGTCGGACAGGGGCTAGCACAGATACGCAGTATTTT. This gives the protein CASSRTGASTDTQYF.

DNA for the CDR3: TGTGCTAGTGGCAACACCCTACCCCAAGGACACTACTATGGCTACACCTTC. Encoded protein: CASGNTLPQGHYYGYTF. The chain recombines TRBV12-5 with TRBJ1-2, with D perhaps TRBD1 (5 bases). Germline V gives CDR1 LGHNT, CDR2 FRNRAP. This CDR3 has 17 residues. V was trimmed by 6 bases and J by 3 bases, leaving 23 bases between them.

This chain joins TRBV11-3 and TRBJ1-3, with a weak D call TRBD1 (6 bases). The CDR3 spans 16 residues. Germline V gene sequence: CDR1 SGHNT, CDR2 YENEEA. V was pared by 1 base and J by 0 bases, with 10 bases between. CDR3 sequence: CASSLGGQYSGNTIYF. The CDR3 nucleotides are TGTGCCAGCAGCTTAGGAGGACAGTACTCTGGAAACACCATATATTTT.

In its sample, this clone was seen once. This chain joins TRBV28 and TRBJ1-5, with D perhaps matching TRBD1 (6 bases). Looked up from germline, CDR1 is MDHEN and CDR2 is SYDVKM. Trimming left V 10 bases short and J 5 bases short, with 18 bases between. The CDR3 has 14 residues. The CDR3 DNA follows: TGTGCCACTGTAAAAGGGGCAGGGGATCAGCCCCAGCATTTT. Translation: CATVKGAGDQPQHF.

This sequence joins TRBV30 and TRBJ2-1; 9 bases align to TRBD2. Losses at the gene ends were 0 bases for V and 4 bases for J; bases not matched to a gene: 4. The CDR3 has 15 residues. The V gene's germline CDR1 is GTSNPN and CDR2 SVGIG (reference sequence). DNA for the CDR3: TGTGCCTGGAGTGTTCGGGCGGGAGGGTACAATGAGCAGTTCTTC. This codes for CAWSVRAGGYNEQFF. The full variable domain, its missing parts supplied by reference TRBV30 and TRBJ2-1, is SQTIHQWPATLVQPVGSPLSLECTVEGTSNPNLYWYRQAAGRGLQLLFYSVGIGQISSEVPQNLSASRPQDRQFILSSKKLLLSDSGFYLCAWSVRAGGYNEQFFGPGTRLTVL.

The chain recombines TRBV18 with TRBJ1-6; 7 bases fit TRBD1. The germline V gene has CDR1 KGHSH and CDR2 LQKENI. J lost 7 bases, V lost 2 bases, and 8 bases had no gene match. The CDR3 loop spans 16 amino acids. CDR3 DNA sequence: TGTGCCAGCTCACCAGTACTTTGGGACAGCAATTCACCCCTCCACTTT. Amino acid sequence: CASSPVLWDSNSPLHF.

The chain joins TRBV29-1 to TRBJ2-5, with TRBD1 identical over 8 bases. V gave up 5 bases and J gave up 1 base; unmatched junction bases: 6. CDR3 size: 14 residues. CDR1 and CDR2 from the germline V gene are SQVTM and ANQGSEA. The CDR3 bases are TGCAGCGTTCGCGTGACAGGGGTCCAAGAGACCCAGTACTTC. Its translation is CSVRVTGVQETQYF.

This clone has a count of ten or more. The rearrangement joins TRBV4-3 to TRBJ1-6; D ambiguous. This CDR3 is 15 amino acids long. The V end lost 1 base, the J end lost 5 bases, and 9 bases lay between the germline ends. Germline CDR1 is LGHNA and CDR2 is YSLEER. The chain's CDR3 is CASSQVRQDNSPLHF. In DNA form, the CDR3 reads TGCGCCAGCAGCCAAGTCCGCCAGGATAATTCACCCCTCCACTTT.

This clone was observed a few times. This sequence joins TRBV28 and TRBJ1-1; D possibly corresponds to TRBD1 (5 bases). CDR1 and CDR2 from the germline V gene are MDHEN and SYDVKM. CDR3 length equals 13 residues. The germline V and J ends were trimmed by 5 bases and 3 bases, with 10 bases remaining between them. This CDR3 is CASSLSGYTEAFF. In DNA, the CDR3 is TGTGCCAGCAGTCTATCAGGGTACACTGAAGCTTTCTTT. Looking up the rest from reference TRBV28 and TRBJ1-1 gives the full variable domain: DVKVTQSSRYLVKRTGEKVFLECVQDMDHENMFWYRQDPGLGLRLIYFSYDVKMKEKGDIPEGYSVSREKKERFSLILESASTNQTSMYLCASSLSGYTEAFFGQGTRLTVV.

The chain has TRBV3-1 (or the pseudogene TRBV3-2) and TRBJ1-4, with 7 nucleotides matching TRBD1. CDR1 and CDR2 from the germline V gene are LGHDT and YNNKEL (reference sequence). J lost 9 bases, V lost 6 bases, and 4 bases had no gene match. The length of the CDR3 is 12 residues. Written as DNA, the CDR3 is TGTGCCAGCAGTCGAAGGGGGCAAAAACTGTTTTTT. Encoded protein: CASSRRGQKLFF.

The sample holds a few counts of this clone. The chain carries TRBV27 and TRBJ1-1; D perhaps matches TRBD1 (6 bases). Per the germline V gene, CDR1 is MNHEY and CDR2 is SMNVEV (reference sequence). V dropped 6 bases and J dropped 4 bases, with 18 bases sitting between them. The CDR3 has 15 amino acids. In nucleotides, the CDR3 is TGTGCCAGCAGCCGGAAGGCGGGGGCGAGCACTGAAGCTTTCTTT. Its protein is CASSRKAGASTEAFF.

Only one count was recorded for this clone. The V and J genes are TRBV9 and TRBJ2-2; 7 bases are a match to TRBD2. This CDR3 is built from 16 residues. J was trimmed by 5 bases and V by 3 bases; bases with no gene match: 10. Germline-derived CDR1 and CDR2 are SGDLS and YYNGEE. CDR3 nucleotides: TGTGCCAGCAGCGGAGGGGTGGCGGGAGTTACCGGGGAGCTGTTTTTT. Amino acid sequence: CASSGGVAGVTGELFF.

The V and J genes are TRBV19 and TRBJ2-4, with 10 bases that match TRBD2. From germline, CDR1 is LNHDA and CDR2 SQIVND (reference sequence). This CDR3 has 15 residues. The ends lost 1 base at V and 3 bases at J; junction bases unmatched: 0. The CDR3 DNA is TGTGCCAGTAGTATAGGGACTAGCGGCAAAAACATTCAGTACTTC. It is translated as CASSIGTSGKNIQYF.

The count of this clone is one. The chain links TRBV5-1 to TRBJ1-2; possible D gene TRBD1, 6 bases. Trimming pared 3 bases from V and 7 bases from J, leaving 10 bases between. Germline CDR1 and CDR2: SGHRS and YFSETQ. CDR3 length: 12 amino acids. CDR3 coding DNA: TGCGCCAGCAGCTCGGACAGAAGTGGCTACACCTTC. Encoded protein: CASSSDRSGYTF.

The V call is TRBV6-5, the J call TRBJ1-4; D might be TRBD1 (5 bases). The CDR3 loop spans 14 amino acids. Trimming stripped 5 bases from V and 3 bases from J, with 10 bases between. Germline-derived CDR1 and CDR2 are MNHEY and SVGAGI. CDR3 residues: CASSQPGANEKLFF. The CDR3 DNA follows: TGTGCCAGCAGTCAGCCGGGGGCTAATGAAAAACTGTTTTTT.

A single count supports this clone. This CDR3 reads CASSYSSRGDGYTF. CDR3 in DNA: TGTGCCAGCAGTTACTCTAGCAGGGGCGATGGCTACACCTTC. The genes are TRBV6-5 and TRBJ1-2, with D perhaps TRBD1 (6 bases). In germline, CDR1 is MNHEY, CDR2 SVGAGI. V lost 0 bases and J 6 bases, leaving 11 bases between the germline ends. There are 14 residues in the CDR3.

V gene TRBV19 combines with J gene TRBJ1-5, with TRBD1 matching 11 bases. V shed 6 bases, J shed 7 bases, and the junction held 2 bases outside the gene matches. Germline assignment: CDR1 LNHDA and CDR2 SQIVND (reference sequence). The CDR3 runs to 13 residues. In DNA form, the CDR3 reads TGTGCCAGTAGGGGGACAGGGGGACAGCCCCAGCATTTT. It translates to CASRGTGGQPQHF.

This chain links TRBV25-1 with TRBJ2-7; D is ambiguous. The ends were cut back, 6 bases at V and 6 bases at J, with 21 bases in the middle. The CDR3 covers 15 residues. CDR1 is MGHDK and CDR2 is SYGVNS in the germline V gene. DNA for the CDR3: TGTGCCAGCAGCCCCGGCCGGTCCCGGGTCTCCGAGCAGTACTTC. Amino acid sequence: CASSPGRSRVSEQYF.

This clone was observed a single time. The V gene is TRBV30, the J gene TRBJ1-5; tentative D call: TRBD1 (5 bases). Germline V CDR1 and CDR2: GTSNPN, SVGIG (reference sequence). V was cut by 4 bases and J by 4 bases, with 17 bases left in between. This CDR3 has 15 residues. This CDR3 reads CAWNPRGGTNQPQHF. The CDR3 DNA reads TGTGCCTGGAACCCTAGGGGAGGAACTAATCAGCCCCAGCATTTT.

The rearrangement uses TRBV30 and TRBJ1-4; 8 bases agree with TRBD1. V lost 2 bases, J lost 8 bases, and 10 bases stayed unmatched. CDR3 length: 15 amino acids. Germline V gene sequence: CDR1 GTSNPN, CDR2 SVGIG (reference sequence). CDR3 loop: CAWSPPDRGDEKLFF. The CDR3 DNA sequence: TGTGCCTGGAGTCCTCCAGACAGGGGAGACGAAAAACTGTTTTTT.

The chain uses TRBV10-1 and TRBJ2-4; D unresolved. V dropped 6 bases and J dropped 9 bases, with 15 bases sitting between them. Germline V gene data show CDR1 as WNHNN and CDR2 as SYGVQD (reference sequence). This CDR3 is built from 13 residues. CDR3 sequence reads: CASSATDVGIQYF. CDR3 in DNA: TGCGCCAGCAGCGCGACTGATGTGGGCATTCAGTACTTC.

The genes are TRBV5-1 and TRBJ2-7; TRBD2 is a possible D gene (5 bases). Germline CDR1 is SGHRS and CDR2 is YFSETQ. With 1 base removed from V and 3 bases from J, the gap between germline ends came to 8 bases. CDR3 length: 13 amino acids. CDR3 nucleotide sequence: TGCGCCAGCAGCTTGATTCGGGACTACGAGCAGTACTTC. Its translation is CASSLIRDYEQYF.

In this sample, this clone turned up once. The genes are TRBV4-1 and TRBJ2-1; TRBD2 is a possible D gene (7 bases). Germline assignment: CDR1 MGHRA and CDR2 YSYEKL. The CDR3 length is 18 residues. V was pared by 0 bases and J by 3 bases, with 18 bases between. CDR3 region: CASSQDFGGPRSYNEQFF. The DNA for the CDR3 is TGCGCCAGCAGCCAAGATTTCGGGGGGCCGCGGAGCTACAATGAGCAGTTCTTC.

The chain is built from TRBV6-5 and TRBJ2-1; TRBD2 matches 8 bases. The CDR3 loop spans 16 amino acids. The germline V gene encodes CDR1 MNHEY and CDR2 SVGAGI. V shed 0 bases and J 4 bases; nucleotides not matched to a gene: 5. The CDR3 here is CASSYSAGEGYNEQFF. The DNA of the CDR3 is TGTGCCAGCAGTTACTCAGCGGGAGAGGGATACAATGAGCAGTTCTTC.

This sequence joins TRBV14 and TRBJ2-5, with 10 bases identical to TRBD1. The CDR3 totals 14 residues. Germline CDR1 and CDR2: SGHDN and FVKESK. With 6 bases clipped from V and 4 bases from J, the junction kept 5 bases outside the gene matches. CDR3 in amino acids: CASRRGQGTETQYF. The CDR3 DNA reads as TGTGCCAGCAGGCGGGGACAGGGGACAGAGACCCAGTACTTC.

This sequence joins TRBV7-9 and TRBJ2-1; D may be TRBD2 (5 bases). This CDR3 comprises 13 residues. Germline CDR1 reads SEHNR; CDR2 reads FQNEAQ (reference sequence). The V and J ends lost 5 bases and 7 bases respectively, with 12 bases between them. CDR3 protein: CASSEYGGNEQFF. As DNA, the CDR3 is TGTGCCAGCAGCGAATACGGCGGGAATGAGCAGTTCTTC.

V and J are TRBV7-3 and TRBJ1-2, with D tentatively TRBD1 (5 bases). Germline CDR1 and CDR2: SGHTA and FQGTGA. The V end was cut by 3 bases, the J end by 2 bases, with 7 bases between. The CDR3 is 13 amino acids. The CDR3 loop reads CASSFRENYGYTF. DNA for the CDR3: TGTGCCAGCAGCTTCAGGGAAAACTATGGCTACACCTTC.